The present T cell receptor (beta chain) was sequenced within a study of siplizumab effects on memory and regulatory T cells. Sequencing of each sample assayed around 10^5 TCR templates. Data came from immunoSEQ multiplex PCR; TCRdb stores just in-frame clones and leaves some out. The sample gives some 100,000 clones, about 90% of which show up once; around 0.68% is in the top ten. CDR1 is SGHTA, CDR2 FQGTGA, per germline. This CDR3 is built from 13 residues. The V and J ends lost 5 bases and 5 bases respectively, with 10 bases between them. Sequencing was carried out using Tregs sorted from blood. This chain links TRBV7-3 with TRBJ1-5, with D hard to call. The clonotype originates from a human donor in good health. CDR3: CASSLDRDQPQHF. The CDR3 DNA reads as TGTGCCAGCAGCCTCGACCGAGATCAGCCCCAGCATTTT.